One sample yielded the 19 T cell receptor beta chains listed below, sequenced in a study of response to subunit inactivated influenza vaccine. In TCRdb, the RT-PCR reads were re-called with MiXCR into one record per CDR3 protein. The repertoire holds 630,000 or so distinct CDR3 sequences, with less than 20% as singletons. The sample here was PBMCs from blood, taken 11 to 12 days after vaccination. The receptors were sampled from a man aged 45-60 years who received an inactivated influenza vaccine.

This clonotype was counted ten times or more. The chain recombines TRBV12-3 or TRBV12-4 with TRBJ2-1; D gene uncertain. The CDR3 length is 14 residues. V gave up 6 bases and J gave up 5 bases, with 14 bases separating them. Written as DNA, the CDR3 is TGTGCCAGCAGCCTTGCGGTGTCGGACAATGAGCAGTTCTTC. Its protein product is CASSLAVSDNEQFF.

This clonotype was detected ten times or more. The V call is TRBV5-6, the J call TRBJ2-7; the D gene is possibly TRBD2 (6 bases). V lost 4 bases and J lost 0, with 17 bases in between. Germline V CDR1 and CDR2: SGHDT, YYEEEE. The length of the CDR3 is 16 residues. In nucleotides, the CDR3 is TGTGCCAGCAGCCCCGTCAGGCGGACTACCTCCTACGAGCAGTACTTC. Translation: CASSPVRRTTSYEQYF.

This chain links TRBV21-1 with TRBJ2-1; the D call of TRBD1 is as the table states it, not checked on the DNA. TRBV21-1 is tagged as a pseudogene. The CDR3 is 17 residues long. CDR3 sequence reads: CASPQRDRGFTYNEQFF. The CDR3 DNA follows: TGTGCCAGCCCCCAGCGAGACCGGGGCTTCACCTACAATGAGCAGTTCTTC.

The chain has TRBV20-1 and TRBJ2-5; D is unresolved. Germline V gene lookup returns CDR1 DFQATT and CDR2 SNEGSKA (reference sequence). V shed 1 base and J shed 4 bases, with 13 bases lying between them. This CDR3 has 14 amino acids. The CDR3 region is CSARGRRGRETQYF. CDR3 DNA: TGCAGTGCTAGAGGTCGAAGAGGTCGAGAGACCCAGTACTTC.

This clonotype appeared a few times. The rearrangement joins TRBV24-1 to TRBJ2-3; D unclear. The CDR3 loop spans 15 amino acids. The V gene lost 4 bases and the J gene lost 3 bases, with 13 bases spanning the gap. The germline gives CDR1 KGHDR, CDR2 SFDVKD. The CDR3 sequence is CATSELTGVTDTQYF. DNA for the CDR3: TGTGCCACCAGTGAACTCACGGGCGTAACAGATACGCAGTATTTT.

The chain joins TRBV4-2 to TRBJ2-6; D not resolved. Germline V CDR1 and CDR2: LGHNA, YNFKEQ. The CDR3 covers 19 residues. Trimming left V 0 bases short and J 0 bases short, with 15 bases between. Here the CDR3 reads CASSQDRVTLGSGANVLTF. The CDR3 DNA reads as TGTGCCAGCAGCCAAGATCGGGTGACTCTCGGCTCTGGGGCCAACGTCCTGACTTTC.

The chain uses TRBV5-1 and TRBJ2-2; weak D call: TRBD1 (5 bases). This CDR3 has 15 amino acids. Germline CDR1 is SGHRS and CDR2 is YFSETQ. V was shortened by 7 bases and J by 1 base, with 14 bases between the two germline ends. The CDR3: CASQSGAGNTGELFF. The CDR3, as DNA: TGCGCCAGCCAGAGTGGGGCTGGGAACACCGGGGAGCTGTTTTTT.

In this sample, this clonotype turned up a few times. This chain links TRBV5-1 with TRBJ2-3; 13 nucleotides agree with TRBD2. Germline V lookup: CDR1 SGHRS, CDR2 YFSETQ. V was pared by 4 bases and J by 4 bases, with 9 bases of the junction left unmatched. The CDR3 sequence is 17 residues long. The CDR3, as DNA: TGCGCCAGCAGCCCTCGGACTAGCGGGGGTAAACCAGATACGCAGTATTTT. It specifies CASSPRTSGGKPDTQYF.

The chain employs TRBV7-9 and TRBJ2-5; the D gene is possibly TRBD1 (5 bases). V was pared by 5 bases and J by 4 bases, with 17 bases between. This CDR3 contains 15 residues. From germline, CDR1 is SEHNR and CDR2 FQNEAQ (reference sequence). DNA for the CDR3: TGTGCCAGCAGCCCCCAAAGGGGCCTGAGAGAGACCCAGTACTTC. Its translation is CASSPQRGLRETQYF.

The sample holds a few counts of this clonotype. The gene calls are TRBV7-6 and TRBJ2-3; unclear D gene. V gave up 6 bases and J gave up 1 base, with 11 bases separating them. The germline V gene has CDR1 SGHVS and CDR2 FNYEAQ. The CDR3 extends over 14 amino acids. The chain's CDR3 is CASSLAVGTDTQYF. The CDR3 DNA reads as TGTGCCAGCAGTTTGGCAGTTGGCACAGATACGCAGTATTTT.

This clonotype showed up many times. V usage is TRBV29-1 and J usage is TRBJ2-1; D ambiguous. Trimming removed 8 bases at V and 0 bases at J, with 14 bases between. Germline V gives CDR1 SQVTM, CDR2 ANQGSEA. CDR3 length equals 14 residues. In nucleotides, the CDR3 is TGCAGCCTATCGTACCGGAGCTCCTACAATGAGCAGTTCTTC. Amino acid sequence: CSLSYRSSYNEQFF.

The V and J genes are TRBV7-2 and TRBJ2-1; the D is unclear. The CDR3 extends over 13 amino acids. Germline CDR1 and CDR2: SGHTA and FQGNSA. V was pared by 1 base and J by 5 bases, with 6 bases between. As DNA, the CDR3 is TGTGCCAGCAGCTTAGTGTTCCACAATGAGCAGTTCTTC. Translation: CASSLVFHNEQFF.

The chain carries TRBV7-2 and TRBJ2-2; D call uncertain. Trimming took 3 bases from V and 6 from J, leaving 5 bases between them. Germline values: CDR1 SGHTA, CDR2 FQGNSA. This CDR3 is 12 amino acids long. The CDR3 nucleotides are TGTGCCAGCAGCTTCGCCCCCGGGGAGCTGTTTTTT. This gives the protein CASSFAPGELFF.

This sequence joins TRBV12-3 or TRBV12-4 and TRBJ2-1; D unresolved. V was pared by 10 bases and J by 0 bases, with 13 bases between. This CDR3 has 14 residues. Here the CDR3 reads CAITEMSSYNEQFF. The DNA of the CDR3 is TGTGCCATCACCGAGATGTCCTCCTACAATGAGCAGTTCTTC.

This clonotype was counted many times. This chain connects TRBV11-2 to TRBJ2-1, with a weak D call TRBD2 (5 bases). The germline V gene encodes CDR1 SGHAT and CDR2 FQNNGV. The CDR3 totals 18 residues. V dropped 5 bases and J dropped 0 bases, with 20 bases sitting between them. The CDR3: CASSPGVGYYSSYNEQFF. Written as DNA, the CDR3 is TGTGCCAGCAGCCCCGGGGTTGGTTACTACAGCTCCTACAATGAGCAGTTCTTC.

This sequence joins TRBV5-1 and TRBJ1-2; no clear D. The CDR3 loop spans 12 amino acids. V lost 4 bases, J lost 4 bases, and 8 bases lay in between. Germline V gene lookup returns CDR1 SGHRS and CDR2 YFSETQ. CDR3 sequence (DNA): TGCGCCAGCAGCCCGGAGGGCTATGGCTACACCTTC. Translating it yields CASSPEGYGYTF.

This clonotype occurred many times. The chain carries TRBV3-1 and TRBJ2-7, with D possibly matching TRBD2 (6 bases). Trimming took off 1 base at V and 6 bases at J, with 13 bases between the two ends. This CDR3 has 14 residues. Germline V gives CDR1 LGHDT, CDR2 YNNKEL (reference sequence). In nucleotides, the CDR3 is TGTGCCAGCAGCCAAGTCGGGGGATTGAGCGAGCAGTACTTC. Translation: CASSQVGGLSEQYF.

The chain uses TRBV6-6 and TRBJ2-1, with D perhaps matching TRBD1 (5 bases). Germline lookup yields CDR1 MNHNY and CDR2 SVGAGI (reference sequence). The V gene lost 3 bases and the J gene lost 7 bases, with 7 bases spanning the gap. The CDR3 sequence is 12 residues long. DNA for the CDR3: TGTGCCAGCAGTTATGCAGGGAATGAGCAGTTCTTC. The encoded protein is CASSYAGNEQFF.

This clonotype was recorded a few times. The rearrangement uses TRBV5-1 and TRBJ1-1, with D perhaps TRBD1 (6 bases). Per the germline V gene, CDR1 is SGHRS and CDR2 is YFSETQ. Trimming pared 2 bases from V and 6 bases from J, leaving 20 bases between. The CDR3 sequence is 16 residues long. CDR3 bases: TGCGCCAGCAGCTTCGCCCAGCTGGGGGCCTACTCTGAAGCTTTCTTT. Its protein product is CASSFAQLGAYSEAFF.